A selection of T cell receptor beta chains follows, all from one sample in a study of Ad26.COV2.S vaccination and SARS-CoV-2 variants. Assay used: immunoSEQ multiplex PCR; TCRdb lists only in-frame clones, some missing. The profile shows about 350,000 clones, more than 85% of them singletons. The sample was peripheral blood, taken in a trial of Ad26.COV2.S vaccine versus placebo. All receptors come from a person aged 18-60 years who received the Ad26.COV2.S COVID-19 vaccine or a placebo. Each CDR3 is given with its conserved first and last residue. D genes are given only for firm matches. Clone size, where shown, is once, few, many, or a class for clones that have expanded.

TRBV28	11	-	-	TRBJ2-7	CASGGAYEQYF	TGTGCCAGCGGCGGAGCCTACGAGCAGTACTTC
TRBV6-5	12	-	-	TRBJ1-1	CASSRGRTEAFF	TGTGCCAGCAGTCGCGGGCGTACTGAAGCTTTCTTT
TRBV7-2	14	TRBD1	once	TRBJ1-6	CASSTRTGSSPLHF	TGTGCCAGCAGCACCCGGACAGGGAGTTCACCCCTCCACTTT
TRBV7-2	15	-	-	TRBJ2-1	CASSLESNSYNEQFF	TGTGCCAGCAGCCTAGAGAGCAACTCCTACAATGAGCAGTTCTTC
TRBV13	15	TRBD2	-	TRBJ2-3	CASSLSGRSSDTQYF	TGTGCCAGCAGCCTTAGCGGGAGGAGCTCAGATACGCAGTATTTT
TRBV7-9	14	TRBD2	-	TRBJ2-1	CASRTSGSYNEQFF	TGTGCCAGCAGAACTAGCGGGAGCTACAATGAGCAGTTCTTC
TRBV13	14	TRBD1	once	TRBJ2-7	CASSYRDSPDEQYF	TGTGCCAGCAGCTACCGGGACAGTCCCGACGAGCAGTACTTC
TRBV7-9	14	-	once	TRBJ1-4	CASSSRSANEKLFF	TGTGCCAGCAGCTCTAGGTCGGCAAATGAAAAACTGTTTTTT
TRBV4-1	17	TRBD1	-	TRBJ2-2	CASSHPDRAANTGELFF	TGCGCCAGCAGCCATCCCGACAGGGCCGCGAACACCGGGGAGCTGTTTTTT
TRBV4-1	14	TRBD1	-	TRBJ1-3	CASSRPGQANTIYF	TGCGCCAGCAGCCGCCCGGGACAGGCCAACACCATATATTTT
TRBV28	16	-	-	TRBJ1-3	CASSSPLGATGNTIYF	TGTGCCAGCAGTTCCCCCCTAGGGGCGACTGGAAACACCATATATTTT
TRBV10-3	14	-	-	TRBJ1-1	CAISVTGLNTEAFF	TGTGCCATCAGTGTTACAGGGCTTAACACTGAAGCTTTCTTT
TRBV7-9	14	-	-	TRBJ1-1	CASSLDRLGTEAFF	TGTGCCAGCAGTTTAGACCGGTTGGGGACTGAAGCTTTCTTT
TRBV28	16	TRBD1	-	TRBJ2-3	CASSTRTGGGTDTQYF	TGTGCCAGCAGTACCCGGACAGGGGGAGGTACAGATACGCAGTATTTT
TRBV6-4	16	-	-	TRBJ1-2	CASSEGGPGSNYGYTF	TGTGCCAGCAGTGAGGGAGGCCCCGGGAGCAACTATGGCTACACCTTC
TRBV7-8	15	-	-	TRBJ2-5	CASSMRGHVRETQYF	TGTGCCAGCAGCATGCGGGGACATGTCAGAGAGACCCAGTACTTC
TRBV27	15	-	-	TRBJ2-2	CASSFRGRNTGELFF	TGTGCCAGCAGTTTCCGGGGGAGGAACACCGGGGAGCTGTTTTTT
TRBV18	14	-	-	TRBJ2-5	CASSRGLLQETQYF	TGTGCCAGCTCACGGGGACTCCTCCAAGAGACCCAGTACTTC
TRBV28	16	TRBD1	-	TRBJ2-1	CASSLERTGVLNEQFF	TGTGCCAGCAGTTTAGAGAGGACAGGGGTGCTCAATGAGCAGTTCTTC
TRBV5-4	15	TRBD1	-	TRBJ1-2	CASSGGQGVRYGYTF	TGTGCCAGCAGCGGGGGACAGGGGGTACGGTATGGCTACACCTTC